The rows below give T cell receptor beta chains drawn from one sample of a study of cytomegalovirus exposure and HLA in healthy donors. Sequencing used immunoSEQ multiplex PCR; TCRdb keeps in-frame clones, though not all of them. The top ten hold 1% to 1.2% of the sample, which has under 250,000 clones, 75% to 95% seen once. The sample taken for sequencing was PBMCs. The receptors originated from a woman aged 18 to 35 in good health and CMV-seronegative. CDR3s include the opening cysteine and the closing phenylalanine or tryptophan. Each record gives: clone size, V gene, J gene, D gene, CDR3 protein, CDR3 DNA. The D gene is left open where the match is weak. Size is stated for part of the rows, as once, few or many counts, or as a class when the clone is expanded.

>-|TRBV7-8|TRBJ2-2|TRBD2
CASSFPGGGPDTGELFF
TGTGCCAGCAGCTTCCCGGGCGGGGGGCCCGACACCGGGGAGCTGTTTTTT
>-|TRBV2|TRBJ2-1|TRBD1
CASSGQGEVNEQFF
TGTGCCAGCAGTGGACAGGGAGAGGTTAATGAGCAGTTCTTC
>once|TRBV29-1|TRBJ2-2|-
CSARRASNTGELFF
TGCAGCGCGCGGCGGGCCTCGAACACCGGGGAGCTGTTTTTT
>few|TRBV28|TRBJ1-2|-
CASSFRGLTNYGYTF
TGTGCCAGCAGTTTTCGAGGCCTCACCAACTATGGCTACACCTTC
>-|TRBV5-1|TRBJ2-7|TRBD2
CASSLESGTPYEQYF
TGCGCCAGCAGCTTGGAGAGCGGGACCCCCTACGAGCAGTACTTC
>-|TRBV28|TRBJ1-2|-
CASRPGGRRLGYGYTF
TGTGCCAGCAGACCGGGGGGCAGGCGGCTGGGGTATGGCTACACCTTC
>-|TRBV7-3|TRBJ1-1|-
CASSLKGGSSEAFF
TGTGCCAGCAGCTTAAAGGGGGGGTCGTCTGAAGCTTTCTTT
>few|TRBV7-3|TRBJ1-2|-
CASGAENYGYTF
TGTGCCAGCGGGGCGGAAAACTATGGCTACACCTTC
>-|TRBV6-1|TRBJ1-2|-
CASSEVGAWGYTF
TGTGCCAGCAGTGAGGTGGGGGCTTGGGGCTACACCTTC
>-|TRBV30|TRBJ2-5|TRBD1
CAWSGQGMMETQYF
TGTGCCTGGAGTGGACAGGGGATGATGGAGACCCAGTACTTC
>-|TRBV5-1|TRBJ2-7|TRBD1
CASSLTGVVVYEQYF
TGCGCCAGCAGCCTTACAGGGGTCGTAGTCTACGAGCAGTACTTC
>-|TRBV10-2|TRBJ2-7|-
CASSVTGAYEQYF
TGCGCCAGCAGTGTTACCGGGGCCTACGAGCAGTACTTC
>-|TRBV5-4|TRBJ2-7|-
CASSPGTPYEQYF
TGTGCCAGCAGCCCCGGGACTCCCTACGAGCAGTACTTC
>-|TRBV27|TRBJ1-1|-
CASSYDGRGTEAFF
TGTGCCAGCAGCTACGACGGGCGGGGCACTGAAGCTTTCTTT
>-|TRBV28|TRBJ1-1|-
CATAEMNTEAFF
TGTGCCACCGCCGAGATGAACACTGAAGCTTTCTTT
>-|TRBV19|TRBJ2-7|-
CASSRTEVSYEQYF
TGTGCCAGTAGTAGGACAGAGGTCTCCTACGAGCAGTACTTC
>-|TRBV5-1|TRBJ1-1|TRBD1
CASHLGGTGASTEAFF
TGCGCCAGCCATTTGGGAGGGACAGGGGCCTCCACTGAAGCTTTCTTT
>-|TRBV19|TRBJ2-4|TRBD1
CASSPRTGGPDFSKNIQYF
TGTGCCAGTAGTCCCCGAACAGGGGGCCCGGACTTCTCCAAAAACATTCAGTACTTC
>-|TRBV25-1|TRBJ1-3|-
CASSSTARMGNTIYF
TGTGCCAGCAGTTCGACAGCGCGGATGGGAAACACCATATATTTT
>-|TRBV19|TRBJ2-7|TRBD2
CASSQTSGSSYEQYF
TGTGCCAGTAGTCAGACTAGCGGTAGCTCCTACGAGCAGTACTTC
>-|TRBV7-8|TRBJ2-1|TRBD1
CASSLAGQYNEQFF
TGTGCCAGCAGCTTAGCGGGACAGTACAATGAGCAGTTCTTC
>once|TRBV19|TRBJ1-2|-
CASSRGFRRLVEDGYTF
TGTGCCAGTAGTAGGGGATTCAGGAGGCTAGTAGAAGATGGCTACACCTTC
>-|TRBV5-1|TRBJ2-1|TRBD1
CASSLRTGSYNEQFF
TGCGCCAGCAGCCTCCGGACAGGATCCTACAATGAGCAGTTCTTC
>-|TRBV7-2|TRBJ2-1|TRBD2
CASSRKGLAGSYNEQFF
TGTGCCAGCAGCAGAAAGGGACTAGCGGGTTCCTACAATGAGCAGTTCTTC
>-|TRBV5-6|TRBJ1-1|-
CASSFSQNTEAFF
TGTGCCAGCAGCTTTTCCCAGAACACTGAAGCTTTCTTT
>-|TRBV9|TRBJ2-3|TRBD2
CASSETLTSGSTDTQYF
TGTGCCAGCAGCGAGACCTTGACTAGCGGGAGCACAGATACGCAGTATTTT
>-|TRBV12-5|TRBJ2-1|TRBD1
CASGLGQGGEQFF
TGTGCTAGTGGTTTGGGACAGGGGGGCGAGCAGTTCTTC
>-|TRBV28|TRBJ2-5|-
CASRLASGETQYF
TGTGCCAGCAGACTTGCTAGTGGGGAGACCCAGTACTTC
>once|TRBV5-1|TRBJ2-7|-
CASSLAASSYEQYF
TGCGCCAGCAGCTTGGCAGCGTCCTCCTACGAGCAGTACTTC
>few|TRBV11-2|TRBJ1-6|-
CASSLAAGGTLHF
TGTGCCAGCAGCTTAGCCGCCGGGGGTACCCTCCACTTT
>-|TRBV9|TRBJ2-3|-
CASSVEGVALTDTQYF
TGTGCCAGCAGCGTAGAGGGGGTAGCGCTCACAGATACGCAGTATTTT
>-|TRBV5-4|TRBJ2-1|-
CASSPDLGPNEQFF
TGTGCCAGCAGCCCCGATTTGGGCCCGAATGAGCAGTTCTTC
>-|TRBV10-1|TRBJ2-2|TRBD1
CASRPGQGVAGELFF
TGCGCCAGCAGACCGGGACAGGGGGTTGCCGGGGAGCTGTTTTTT
>few|TRBV19|TRBJ1-2|TRBD1
CASSIEDRSSYGYTF
TGTGCCAGTAGTATAGAGGACAGGTCATCTTATGGCTACACCTTC
>-|TRBV5-1|TRBJ2-7|TRBD1
CASSSLTGKDDEQYF
TGCGCCAGCAGCTCCCTGACAGGGAAAGACGACGAGCAGTACTTC